Each of the 25 T cell receptor beta chains below was sequenced from the same sample in a study of blood T cells in healthy people across ages. A second about 7 to 12 cycle PCR used barcoded and J-beta primers. Via MiXCR, TCRdb re-called the 5' RACE reads, giving one row per CDR3 protein. The table includes 850,000 to 950,000 distinct CDR3 sequences, 25% to 30% detected once. The material sequenced was blood. The receptors stem from a woman older than 75 in good health.

The table lists this clonotype with many counts. The gene calls are TRBV5-1 and TRBJ2-1, with D possibly TRBD1 on 6 matching bases. From germline, CDR1 is SGHRS and CDR2 YFSETQ. The CDR3 totals 13 residues. V lost 1 base to trimming and J lost 6 bases, with 8 bases between them. DNA for the CDR3: TGCGCCAGCAGCTTGACAGGGACCAATGAGCAGTTCTTC. Translating gives CASSLTGTNEQFF.

The chain uses TRBV20-1 and TRBJ2-7; D is possibly TRBD1 (5 bases). The CDR3 covers 12 residues. Germline V lookup: CDR1 DFQATT, CDR2 SNEGSKA (reference sequence). V lost 6 bases, J lost 0 bases, and 9 bases lay in between. The CDR3 sequence: CSADSHSYEQYF. In nucleotides, the CDR3 is TGCAGTGCCGACAGCCACTCCTACGAGCAGTACTTC.

Concerning this clonotype: A much larger clone differs by one base, so this may be a read error. This chain uses TRBV24-1 with TRBJ2-5, with TRBD1 identical over 7 bases. The CDR3 is 16 amino acids. Germline V gene lookup returns CDR1 KGHDR and CDR2 SFDVKD. The CDR3 region has the DNA TGTGCCGCCAGTGATCCGACGGGACAGAGTAAAGAGACCCAGTACTTC. Its protein product is CAASDPTGQSKETQYF.

This clonotype came up a few times. The chain links TRBV29-1 to TRBJ1-5; 9 bases are a match to TRBD1. After removal of 6 bases from V and 2 bases from J, the junction contained 5 bases not matched to a gene. The V gene's germline CDR1 is SQVTM and CDR2 ANQGSEA. The CDR3 is 14 amino acids. CDR3 protein: CSVGTGSGNQPQHF. The CDR3 region has the DNA TGCAGCGTGGGGACAGGGTCGGGCAATCAGCCCCAGCATTTT.

This clonotype has at least ten counts. V gene TRBV27 combines with J gene TRBJ2-7; 10 bases line up with TRBD1. The CDR3 extends over 15 amino acids. Germline-derived CDR1 and CDR2 are MNHEY and SMNVEV (reference sequence). Unmatched junction bases numbered 8, after V lost 6 bases and J lost 3 bases. CDR3 DNA: TGTGCCAGCAGGACGACAGGGGGCCCTGACTACGAGCAGTACTTC. Translating it yields CASRTTGGPDYEQYF.

This clonotype has at least ten counts. This chain links TRBV3-1 with TRBJ2-5, with TRBD2 matching over 13 bases. Per germline, CDR1 LGHDT and CDR2 YNNKEL (reference sequence). This CDR3 contains 17 residues. With V trimmed by 4 bases and J by 4 bases, 9 bases remained unmatched. This CDR3 is CASSRGLAGAKGETQYF. CDR3 nucleotide sequence: TGTGCCAGCAGCCGAGGACTAGCGGGGGCCAAAGGAGAGACCCAGTACTTC.

This clonotype showed up many times. CDR3 DNA: TGTGCCAGCAGTTTGTTGGGACAGGCCGTCTTCGGTGAGCAGTTCTTC. Encoded protein: CASSLLGQAVFGEQFF. The V and J genes are TRBV12-3 or TRBV12-4 and TRBJ2-1; 8 nucleotides agree with TRBD1. The CDR3 spans 16 residues. Unmatched junction bases numbered 13, after V lost 3 bases and J lost 9 bases.

There are many counts of this clonotype. The chain links TRBV12-3 or TRBV12-4 to TRBJ2-3; 8 bases map to TRBD2. Trimming took 3 bases from V and 3 from J; bases not matched to a gene: 8. This CDR3 spans 16 amino acids. The CDR3 reads CASSFADGGGTDTQYF. In DNA form, the CDR3 reads TGTGCCAGCAGTTTTGCTGACGGGGGGGGGACAGATACGCAGTATTTT.

A few counts support this clonotype. The genes are TRBV5-1 and TRBJ2-2; D is ambiguous. The CDR3 loop spans 13 amino acids. The V gene's germline CDR1 is SGHRS and CDR2 YFSETQ. The germline V and J ends were trimmed by 2 bases and 6 bases, with 8 bases remaining between them. The CDR3 protein is CASSFGSPGELFF. The CDR3 nucleotides read TGCGCCAGCAGCTTCGGAAGCCCCGGGGAGCTGTTTTTT.

This clonotype was recorded at least ten times. The chain has TRBV24-1 and TRBJ2-3; 14 nucleotides line up with TRBD2. The germline gives CDR1 KGHDR, CDR2 SFDVKD. V lost 9 bases, J lost 2 bases, and 3 bases stayed unmatched. CDR3 length: 15 residues. DNA of the CDR3: TGTGCCACCGGGACTAGCGGGGGACTCACAGATACGCAGTATTTT. Translation: CATGTSGGLTDTQYF.

This clonotype has at least ten counts. This chain connects TRBV29-1 to TRBJ2-5, with D possibly TRBD2 on 5 matching bases. The V gene lost 5 bases and the J gene lost 5 bases, with 15 bases spanning the gap. The CDR3 has 13 residues. Germline CDR1 and CDR2: SQVTM and ANQGSEA. The CDR3 nucleotides are TGCAGCGTTAGTCCTCGGAGGAGGGAGACCCAGTACTTC. This codes for CSVSPRRRETQYF.

CDR3 nucleotides: TGTGCCAGCAGCTGGGGGACTGGTGCTAATGGCTACACCTTC. This sequence encodes CASSWGTGANGYTF. The V call is TRBV7-2, the J call TRBJ1-2; D perhaps matches TRBD1 (5 bases). Trimming took off 4 bases at V and 6 bases at J, with 15 bases between the two ends. Germline assignment: CDR1 SGHTA and CDR2 FQGNSA. The CDR3 extends over 14 amino acids.

The chain employs TRBV2 and TRBJ2-3, with D perhaps TRBD2 (6 bases). Looked up from germline, CDR1 is SNHLY and CDR2 is FYNNEI. V lost 10 bases and J 2 bases, leaving 22 bases between the germline ends. This CDR3 contains 16 residues. CDR3 in amino acids: CATPGDPGVATDTQYF. The DNA for the CDR3 is TGTGCCACTCCCGGGGACCCGGGGGTAGCCACAGATACGCAGTATTTT. Complete variable domain (other parts from reference TRBV2 and TRBJ2-3): EPEVTQTPSHQVTQMGQEVILRCVPISNHLYFYWYRQILGQKVEFLVSFYNNEISEKSEIFDDQFSVERPDGSNFTLKIRSTKLEDSAMYFCATPGDPGVATDTQYFGPGTRLTVL.

This clonotype was detected many times. The genes are TRBV10-3 and TRBJ2-5; 11 bases are shared with TRBD2. Germline CDR1 and CDR2: ENHRY and SYGVKD. The CDR3 loop spans 17 amino acids. V dropped 5 bases and J dropped 11; count of bases not matched to a gene: 19. The CDR3 sequence is CAISLRQTSGAPNEQYF. The CDR3 bases are TGTGCCATCAGTCTCAGACAGACTAGCGGGGCACCCAATGAGCAGTACTTC.

The V gene is TRBV27, the J gene TRBJ2-1; 12 bases are a match to TRBD2. J was trimmed by 4 bases and V by 8 bases; bases with no gene match: 9. The CDR3 extends over 16 amino acids. Germline loops: CDR1 MNHEY, CDR2 SMNVEV (reference sequence). CDR3 sequence reads: CASWASGGARYNEQFF. The CDR3, as DNA: TGTGCCAGCTGGGCTAGCGGGGGGGCGCGATACAATGAGCAGTTCTTC.

This clonotype has ten or more counts. This chain joins TRBV24-1 and TRBJ2-5; TRBD1 matches at 9 bases. Unmatched junction bases numbered 11, after V lost 0 bases and J lost 1 base. This CDR3 is 19 amino acids long. CDR1 and CDR2 (germline): KGHDR, SFDVKD. The CDR3: CATSDLRGTGKAVQETQYF. The CDR3, as DNA: TGTGCCACCAGTGATTTGCGAGGGACAGGGAAGGCCGTCCAAGAGACCCAGTACTTC.

This clonotype was picked up many times. The J gene is TRBJ2-7, the V gene TRBV7-2, with D possibly being TRBD2 (6 bases). This CDR3 contains 14 residues. Germline loops: CDR1 SGHTA, CDR2 FQGNSA. V lost 1 base and J lost 4, with 11 bases in between. As DNA, the CDR3 is TGTGCCAGCAGCTTAGAGGCCGCGGGATACGAGCAGTACTTC. This gives the protein CASSLEAAGYEQYF. Drawing the rest from reference TRBV7-2 and TRBJ2-7, the complete variable domain is GAGVSQSPSNKVTEKGKDVELRCDPISGHTALYWYRQSLGQGLEFLIYFQGNSAPDKSGLPSDRFSAERTGGSVSTLTIQRTQQEDSAVYLCASSLEAAGYEQYFGPGTRLTVT.

This clonotype was seen a few times. The V call is TRBV20-1, the J call TRBJ1-2, with no clear D. The CDR3 sequence is 13 residues long. Germline V lookup: CDR1 DFQATT, CDR2 SNEGSKA (reference sequence). Deletions cut 3 bases from V and 7 bases from J, with 15 bases between. The CDR3 sequence: CSARNHRLRGYTF. DNA for the CDR3: TGCAGTGCTAGGAACCATAGACTGCGTGGCTACACCTTC.

The table lists this clonotype with many counts. The chain uses TRBV11-2 and TRBJ2-7; D uncertain. Trimming stripped 5 bases from V and 3 bases from J, with 8 bases between. This CDR3 has 12 amino acids. Germline loops: CDR1 SGHAT, CDR2 FQNNGV. Here the CDR3 reads CASSPNNYEQYF. CDR3 coding DNA: TGTGCCAGCAGCCCGAACAACTACGAGCAGTACTTC.

This clonotype was counted once. This chain uses TRBV7-9 with TRBJ1-1; D uncertain. The CDR3 totals 13 residues. V was clipped by 1 base and J by 10 bases, with 13 bases between them. Germline V gene sequence: CDR1 SEHNR, CDR2 FQNEAQ (reference sequence). The CDR3 loop reads CASSLDRTGGAFF. Here the CDR3 DNA reads TGTGCCAGCAGCTTAGACCGGACCGGCGGAGCTTTCTTT. Variable domain in full (rest from reference TRBV7-9 and TRBJ1-1): DTGVSQNPRHKITKRGQNVTFRCDPISEHNRLYWYRQTLGQGPEFLTYFQNEAQLEKSRLLSDRFSAERPKGSFSTLEIQRTEQGDSAMYLCASSLDRTGGAFFGQGTRLTVV.

As concerns this clonotype: Being one base from a much bigger clone, this may be a read error. The chain combines TRBV10-3 with TRBJ2-5, with 10 bases aligning to TRBD1. The CDR3 has 15 amino acids. Germline V CDR1 and CDR2: ENHRY, SYGVKD. V lost 6 bases and J lost 11; bases outside the gene matches: 15. CDR3 sequence: CAIRTGTGEYNEQYF. CDR3 in DNA: TGTGCCATCAGGACCGGGACAGGGGAGTACAATGAGCAGTACTTC.

The genes are TRBV19 and TRBJ1-4, with D perhaps TRBD1 (6 bases). The germline V and J ends were trimmed by 3 bases and 7 bases, with 18 bases remaining between them. CDR3 length: 16 amino acids. The germline V gene has CDR1 LNHDA and CDR2 SQIVND (reference sequence). This CDR3 is CASSIGTPPGSEKLFF. The CDR3 DNA reads TGTGCCAGTAGTATCGGGACACCACCGGGGAGTGAAAAACTGTTTTTT.

This clonotype has at least ten counts. This chain connects TRBV30 to TRBJ2-4, with no clear D. The ends were cut back, 1 base at V and 0 bases at J, with 7 bases in the middle. The CDR3 is 14 residues long. CDR1 and CDR2 (germline): GTSNPN, SVGIG (reference sequence). DNA of the CDR3: TGTGCCTGGAGTGCTGGTAGAGCCAAAAACATTCAGTACTTC. Amino acids: CAWSAGRAKNIQYF.

This clonotype was recorded many times. J is TRBJ2-1 and V is TRBV28, with 15 bases identical to TRBD2. The junction had 5 bases not matched to a gene; V was cut back by 5 bases and J by 9 bases. The CDR3 covers 15 residues. Germline values: CDR1 MDHEN, CDR2 SYDVKM. The CDR3 here is CASSGGLAGGSEQFF. DNA of the CDR3: TGTGCCAGCAGTGGAGGACTAGCGGGGGGGAGTGAGCAGTTCTTC.

This chain uses TRBV7-2 with TRBJ1-1; D is ambiguous. Germline V lookup: CDR1 SGHTA, CDR2 FQGNSA. The CDR3 totals 12 residues. V was trimmed by 5 bases and J by 10 bases, leaving 14 bases between them. As DNA, the CDR3 is TGTGCCAGCAGCCCAACCCCTACCGGAGCTTTCTTT. As protein: CASSPTPTGAFF.